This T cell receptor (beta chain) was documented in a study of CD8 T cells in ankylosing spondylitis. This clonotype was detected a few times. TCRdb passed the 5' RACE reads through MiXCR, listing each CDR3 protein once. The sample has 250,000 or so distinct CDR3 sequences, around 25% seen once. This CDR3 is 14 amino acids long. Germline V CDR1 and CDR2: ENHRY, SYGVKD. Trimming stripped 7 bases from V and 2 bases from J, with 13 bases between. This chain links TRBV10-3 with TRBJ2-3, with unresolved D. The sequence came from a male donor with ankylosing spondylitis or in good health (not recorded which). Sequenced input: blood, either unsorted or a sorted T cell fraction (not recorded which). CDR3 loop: CAIKETHNTDTQYF. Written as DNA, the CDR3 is TGTGCCATCAAAGAGACCCACAACACAGATACGCAGTATTTT.